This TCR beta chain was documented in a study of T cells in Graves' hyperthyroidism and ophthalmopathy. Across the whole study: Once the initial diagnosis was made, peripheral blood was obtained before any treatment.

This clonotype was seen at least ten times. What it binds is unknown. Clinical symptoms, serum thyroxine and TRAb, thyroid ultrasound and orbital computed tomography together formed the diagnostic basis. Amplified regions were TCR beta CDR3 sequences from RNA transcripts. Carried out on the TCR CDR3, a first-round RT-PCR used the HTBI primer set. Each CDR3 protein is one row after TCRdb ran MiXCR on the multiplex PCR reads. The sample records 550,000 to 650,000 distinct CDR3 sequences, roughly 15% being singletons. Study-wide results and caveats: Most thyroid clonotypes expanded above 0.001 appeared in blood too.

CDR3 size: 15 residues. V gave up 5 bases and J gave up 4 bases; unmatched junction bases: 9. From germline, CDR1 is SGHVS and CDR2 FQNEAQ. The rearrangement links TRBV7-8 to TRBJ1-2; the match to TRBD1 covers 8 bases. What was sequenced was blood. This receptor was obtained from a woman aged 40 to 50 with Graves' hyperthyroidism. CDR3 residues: CASSPGQARGYGYTF. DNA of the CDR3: TGTGCCAGCAGCCCGGGACAGGCCCGGGGCTATGGCTACACCTTC.